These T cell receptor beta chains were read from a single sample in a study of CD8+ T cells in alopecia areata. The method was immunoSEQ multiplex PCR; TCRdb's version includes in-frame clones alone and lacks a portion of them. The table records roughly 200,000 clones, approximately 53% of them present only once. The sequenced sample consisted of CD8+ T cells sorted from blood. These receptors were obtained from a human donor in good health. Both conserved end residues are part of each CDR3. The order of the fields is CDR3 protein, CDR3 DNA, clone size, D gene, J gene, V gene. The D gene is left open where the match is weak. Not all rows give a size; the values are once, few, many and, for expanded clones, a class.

cdr3_aa: CAWTKSSPQVLANYGYTF
cdr3_nt: TGTGCCTGGACCAAGAGCAGTCCGCAGGTTTTAGCTAACTATGGCTACACCTTC
clone_size: NA
d_call: NA
j_call: TRBJ1-2
v_call: TRBV30

cdr3_aa: CSAAPSRGGYGYTF
cdr3_nt: TGCAGCGCTGCCCCATCGCGGGGCGGCTATGGCTACACCTTC
clone_size: NA
d_call: NA
j_call: TRBJ1-2
v_call: TRBV29-1

cdr3_aa: CASSGYRPTSYQETQYF
cdr3_nt: TGTGCCAGCAGCGGTTATAGGCCGACCTCGTACCAAGAGACCCAGTACTTC
clone_size: few
d_call: NA
j_call: TRBJ2-5
v_call: TRBV7-9

cdr3_aa: CASSPQSVPYEQYF
cdr3_nt: TGTGCCAGCTCACCACAATCAGTACCCTACGAGCAGTACTTC
clone_size: NA
d_call: NA
j_call: TRBJ2-7
v_call: TRBV18

cdr3_aa: CASSISGGYNQPQHF
cdr3_nt: TGTGCCAGCAGTATCTCGGGTGGATACAATCAGCCCCAGCATTTT
clone_size: NA
d_call: NA
j_call: TRBJ1-5
v_call: TRBV6-6

cdr3_aa: CASSPTQGGAFF
cdr3_nt: TGTGCCAGCAGCCCTACACAGGGGGGAGCTTTCTTT
clone_size: NA
d_call: TRBD1
j_call: TRBJ1-1
v_call: TRBV5-4

cdr3_aa: CASSHGGLSGWNTEAFF
cdr3_nt: TGTGCCAGCAGCCATGGGGGGCTTTCGGGCTGGAACACTGAAGCTTTCTTT
clone_size: NA
d_call: NA
j_call: TRBJ1-1
v_call: TRBV2

cdr3_aa: CASSVASIGTEAFF
cdr3_nt: TGTGCCAGCAGCGTAGCAAGTATCGGCACTGAAGCTTTCTTT
clone_size: few
d_call: NA
j_call: TRBJ1-1
v_call: TRBV9

cdr3_aa: CASSERGRDEEQFF
cdr3_nt: TGTGCCAGCAGTGAAAGGGGTCGGGATGAGGAGCAGTTCTTC
clone_size: NA
d_call: NA
j_call: TRBJ2-1
v_call: TRBV2

cdr3_aa: CSAGGNEQFF
cdr3_nt: TGCAGCGCTGGAGGGAATGAGCAGTTCTTC
clone_size: NA
d_call: NA
j_call: TRBJ2-1
v_call: TRBV29-1

cdr3_aa: CASSVWGLLPKNIQYF
cdr3_nt: TGCGCCAGCAGCGTGTGGGGACTCCTGCCCAAAAACATTCAGTACTTC
clone_size: NA
d_call: NA
j_call: TRBJ2-4
v_call: TRBV5-1

cdr3_aa: CASSLSHKGVGGYTF
cdr3_nt: TGTGCCAGCAGCTTGTCCCACAAGGGAGTCGGTGGCTACACCTTC
clone_size: few
d_call: NA
j_call: TRBJ1-2
v_call: TRBV5-4

cdr3_aa: CASSTGGNQPQHF
cdr3_nt: TGTGCCAGTTCAACAGGGGGCAATCAGCCCCAGCATTTT
clone_size: NA
d_call: TRBD1
j_call: TRBJ1-5
v_call: TRBV19

cdr3_aa: CSVDSGKEAFF
cdr3_nt: TGCAGCGTTGATTCCGGTAAAGAAGCTTTCTTT
clone_size: NA
d_call: NA
j_call: TRBJ1-1
v_call: TRBV29-1

cdr3_aa: CASSPGRGTNEKLFF
cdr3_nt: TGCGCCAGCAGCCCTGGACGGGGGACTAATGAAAAACTGTTTTTT
clone_size: NA
d_call: NA
j_call: TRBJ1-4
v_call: TRBV5-1

cdr3_aa: CASSWAPGAGTEAFF
cdr3_nt: TGTGCCAGCAGCTGGGCTCCGGGGGCGGGCACTGAAGCTTTCTTT
clone_size: NA
d_call: NA
j_call: TRBJ1-1
v_call: TRBV5-6

cdr3_aa: CASSDWGGTTGYEQYF
cdr3_nt: TGTGCCAGCAGTGACTGGGGCGGGACCACCGGGTACGAGCAGTACTTC
clone_size: few
d_call: NA
j_call: TRBJ2-7
v_call: TRBV2

cdr3_aa: CASSLWAGGGYTF
cdr3_nt: TGTGCCAGCAGTTTGTGGGCCGGGGGCGGCTACACCTTC
clone_size: few
d_call: NA
j_call: TRBJ1-2
v_call: TRBV28

cdr3_aa: CASRQGVGNEQFF
cdr3_nt: TGTGCCAGCAGACAGGGGGTAGGGAATGAGCAGTTCTTC
clone_size: few
d_call: TRBD1
j_call: TRBJ2-1
v_call: TRBV7-9

cdr3_aa: CASSLGHDYNEQFF
cdr3_nt: TGCGCCAGCAGCCTGGGACACGACTACAATGAGCAGTTCTTC
clone_size: NA
d_call: NA
j_call: TRBJ2-1
v_call: TRBV5-1

cdr3_aa: CASRWDRRLRTQYF
cdr3_nt: TGTGCCAGCAGATGGGACAGGAGGCTCCGGACCCAGTACTTC
clone_size: NA
d_call: TRBD1
j_call: TRBJ2-5
v_call: TRBV6-8

cdr3_aa: CASSLVATGLNQPQHF
cdr3_nt: TGTGCCAGCAGCTTGGTCGCGACAGGTTTAAATCAGCCCCAGCATTTT
clone_size: NA
d_call: NA
j_call: TRBJ1-5
v_call: TRBV5-8

cdr3_aa: CASSEWAFEQFF
cdr3_nt: TGTGCCAGCAGTGAATGGGCCTTTGAGCAGTTCTTC
clone_size: NA
d_call: NA
j_call: TRBJ2-1
v_call: TRBV25-1

cdr3_aa: CASSYSIGDEQYF
cdr3_nt: TGTGCCAGCAGTTACTCTATAGGGGACGAGCAGTACTTC
clone_size: NA
d_call: NA
j_call: TRBJ2-7
v_call: TRBV6-6

cdr3_aa: CAWSLLDRAGYGYTF
cdr3_nt: TGTGCCTGGAGTCTCCTGGACAGGGCGGGTTATGGCTACACCTTC
clone_size: NA
d_call: TRBD1
j_call: TRBJ1-2
v_call: TRBV30

cdr3_aa: CASSQEDPQSYGYTF
cdr3_nt: TGCGCCAGCAGCCAAGAGGACCCCCAGTCCTATGGCTACACCTTC
clone_size: NA
d_call: NA
j_call: TRBJ1-2
v_call: TRBV4-1